Listed below are T cell receptor beta chains from one sample, sequenced in a study of cytomegalovirus exposure and HLA in healthy donors. Libraries were prepared by immunoSEQ multiplex PCR; TCRdb keeps only in-frame clonotypes and omits some of them. The sample contains approximately 140,000 clones, roughly 73% of which appear only once. Sequencing was carried out using PBMCs. The receptors here all came from a female donor in good health and CMV-seronegative. Both conserved end residues are part of each CDR3. The D gene is left open where the match is weak. Rows give clone size only sometimes, using once, few, many, or a class for an expanded clone.

j_gene	abundance	d_gene	v_gene	CDR3nt	CDR3aa
TRBJ1-1	-	TRBD1	TRBV18	TGTGCCAGCTCACCCAGGGACAGAGTCAACACTGAAGCTTTCTTT	CASSPRDRVNTEAFF
TRBJ1-1	-	TRBD1	TRBV10-3	TGTGCCATCAACCGAGGGGGCTATGACACTGAAGCTTTCTTT	CAINRGGYDTEAFF
TRBJ2-7	-	-	TRBV7-8	TGTGCCAGCAGCTGGAGTAGTACTTTCGACGAGCAGTACTTC	CASSWSSTFDEQYF
TRBJ1-5	few	TRBD1	TRBV27	TGTGCCAGCAGAATCAGGGGGCCCCCTCAGCCCCAGCATTTT	CASRIRGPPQPQHF
TRBJ2-1	-	-	TRBV9	TGTGCCAGCAGCGTGGACACTAAGGGCAATGAGCAGTTCTTC	CASSVDTKGNEQFF
TRBJ2-7	-	TRBD2	TRBV6-1	TGTGCCAGCAGTGAAGAGTCTAGCGGAGCCTACGAGCAGTACTTC	CASSEESSGAYEQYF
TRBJ1-2	-	-	TRBV5-1	TGCGCCAGCAAGGGTGTGGGGCGCGTTCTCTTGGACTATGGCTACACCTTC	CASKGVGRVLLDYGYTF
TRBJ2-5	-	-	TRBV2	TGTGCCAGCAGTGCCTCCAACTGGGAGACCCAGTACTTC	CASSASNWETQYF
TRBJ2-5	-	TRBD2	TRBV7-2	TGTGCCAGCAGCTTACCGGAGAGGACTAGCGGGAGGACAGAGACCCAGTACTTC	CASSLPERTSGRTETQYF
TRBJ2-3	-	-	TRBV6-5	TGTGCCAGCAGTTACGGTGCGGGGAAGACAGATACGCAGTATTTT	CASSYGAGKTDTQYF
TRBJ1-5	-	-	TRBV30	TGTGCCTGGAGTCAGACAGGAAATCAGCCCCAGCATTTT	CAWSQTGNQPQHF
TRBJ1-6	-	TRBD1	TRBV5-6	TGTGCCAGCAGTCCCCCCGGGACAGGGGACAATTCACCCCTCCACTTT	CASSPPGTGDNSPLHF
TRBJ1-4	few	TRBD1	TRBV19	TGTGCCAGTAGGGGCGACAGGGATGAAAAACTGTTTTTT	CASRGDRDEKLFF
TRBJ1-2	-	-	TRBV10-3	TGTGCCATCAGTGAAACCAGGGCCTATGGCTACACCTTC	CAISETRAYGYTF
TRBJ2-2	-	TRBD1	TRBV7-8	TGTGCCAGCAGCATTACAGGGGGACCGAACACCGGGGAGCTGTTTTTT	CASSITGGPNTGELFF
TRBJ1-5	-	TRBD1	TRBV28	TGTGCCAGCAAACCTAACTCTGACAGGGGCAATCAGCCCCAGCATTTT	CASKPNSDRGNQPQHF
TRBJ1-2	-	-	TRBV20-1	TGCAGTGCGGGGGCGCAAGAGGGCTACACCTTC	CSAGAQEGYTF
TRBJ1-1	once	-	TRBV7-9	TGTTCCAGCAGTAGGACGGGGACTGAAGCTTTCTTT	CSSSRTGTEAFF
TRBJ1-1	few	-	TRBV5-6	TGTGCCAGCAGCTTACGGGTCACTGAAGCTTTCTTT	CASSLRVTEAFF
TRBJ1-1	-	TRBD1	TRBV19	TGTGCCAGTAGTATAGAGGGACAGGGGCCGAACACTGAAGCTTTCTTT	CASSIEGQGPNTEAFF
TRBJ1-5	-	-	TRBV6-1	TGTGCCAGCAGCCACGGGAGTCAGCCCCAGCATTTT	CASSHGSQPQHF
TRBJ1-1	-	TRBD1	TRBV27	TGTGCCAGCAGTTCAATCCCGGGACAGGGAATCCGAGCTTTCTTT	CASSSIPGQGIRAFF
TRBJ2-1	-	TRBD2	TRBV11-2	TGTGCCAGCAGCCTCGGGAGACTAGCGCCAAATGAGCAGTTCTTC	CASSLGRLAPNEQFF
TRBJ2-1	few	-	TRBV6-6	TGTGCCAGCAGGGAACGACTCGGCTACAATGAGCAGTTCTTC	CASRERLGYNEQFF
TRBJ1-2	-	TRBD1	TRBV19	TGTGCCAGTAGGTGGTATCGGGACAGGGAATATGGCTACACCTTC	CASRWYRDREYGYTF
TRBJ2-1	-	-	TRBV5-1	TGCGCCAGCAGCTTCACAGGAGAGTACAATGAGCAGTTCTTC	CASSFTGEYNEQFF
TRBJ1-1	-	-	TRBV4-1	TGCGCCAGCAGCCAATGGCTGACGGGGGACACTGAAGCTTTCTTT	CASSQWLTGDTEAFF
TRBJ1-3	-	-	TRBV9	TGTGCCAGCAGCCCATCCGGGAGGGGGTCTGGAAACACCATATATTTT	CASSPSGRGSGNTIYF
TRBJ2-2	-	-	TRBV9	TGTGCCAGCAGCAAATACGGGCAGGGAACGAACACCGGGGAGCTGTTTTTT	CASSKYGQGTNTGELFF
TRBJ1-1	-	-	TRBV5-5	TGTGCCAGCAGCTTCCGGGAGGGCACTGAAGCTTTCTTT	CASSFREGTEAFF
TRBJ2-2	-	TRBD2	TRBV5-4	TGTGCCAGCAGCGACGGGACTAGTTCCGGGGAGCTGTTTTTT	CASSDGTSSGELFF
TRBJ2-3	-	TRBD2	TRBV11-2	TGTGCCAGCAGCTTAGCTAGCGGGGGGGTGAGTGCGCAGTATTTT	CASSLASGGVSAQYF
TRBJ1-4	-	-	TRBV5-4	TGTGCCAGCACCGGACCAGGGGAAAGACGAACTAATGAAAAACTGTTTTTT	CASTGPGERRTNEKLFF
TRBJ2-1	-	TRBD2	TRBV27	TGTGCCAGCGGGACACGGAAGGTAGCGGGACCCCTAGACAATGAGCAGTTCTTC	CASGTRKVAGPLDNEQFF
TRBJ2-5	-	TRBD1	TRBV27	TGTGCCAGCAGGGGAAATTACAGGGGTGAGCGTGGCCAGTACTTC	CASRGNYRGERGQYF
TRBJ2-3	-	TRBD1	TRBV7-7	TGTGCCAGCAGCCCAAGGACAGGGAGATCTAGCACAGATACGCAGTATTTT	CASSPRTGRSSTDTQYF
TRBJ2-3	-	-	TRBV11-2	TGTGCCAGCAGCTTCGGGGGAGCTGCAGATACGCAGTATTTT	CASSFGGAADTQYF